Presented here are 7 T cell receptor beta chains from one specimen sequenced in a study of memory CD4+ T cells and cytomegalovirus serostatus. Single viable CD3+CD4+CD8-CD45RO+ cells were sorted as the memory CD4+ T cells. Profiling relied on immunoSEQ multiplex PCR, and the TCRdb table lists in-frame clones only, not all of them. Counted here are fewer than 40,000 clones, around 80% occurring once; the ten biggest clones make up roughly 5.7%. Input material: memory CD4+ T cells from blood. These TCRs come from an adult in good health and CMV-seropositive.

V and J are TRBV5-1 and TRBJ1-1; D call uncertain. Germline lookup yields CDR1 SGHRS and CDR2 YFSETQ. The length of the CDR3 is 17 residues. V gave up 4 bases and J gave up 0 bases, with 19 bases separating them. The CDR3 DNA reads TGCGCCAGCAGCCCACGCTTACAAGGAGCTATGAACACTGAAGCTTTCTTT. It encodes CASSPRLQGAMNTEAFF.

CDR3 protein: CASSQSSAGTSYQPQHF. The CDR3 region has the DNA TGCGCCAGCAGCCAGTCGTCCGCCGGGACATCTTATCAGCCCCAGCATTTT. J is TRBJ1-5 and V is TRBV4-3; tentative D call: TRBD1 (6 bases). The germline V and J ends were trimmed by 3 bases and 5 bases, with 20 bases remaining between them. Germline-derived CDR1 and CDR2 are LGHNA and YSLEER. The CDR3 extends over 17 amino acids.

This clone was seen once. V and J are TRBV7-6 and TRBJ1-5; D uncertain. The V gene's germline CDR1 is SGHVS and CDR2 FNYEAQ. The V end lost 1 base, the J end lost 7 bases, and 8 bases lay between the germline ends. The CDR3 sequence is 13 residues long. Here the CDR3 reads CASSLGSGQPQHF. The DNA for the CDR3 is TGTGCCAGCAGCTTAGGAAGCGGACAGCCCCAGCATTTT.

This chain joins TRBV27 and TRBJ1-6, with a possible D match to TRBD1 (5 bases). The CDR3 is 20 residues long. The ends were cut back, 2 bases at V and 4 bases at J, with 24 bases in the middle. From germline, CDR1 is MNHEY and CDR2 SMNVEV (reference sequence). DNA of the CDR3: TGTGCCAGCAGTTTACAAGGTGGGTGGGCAGGGATCCGTTATAATTCACCCCTCCACTTT. Amino acids: CASSLQGGWAGIRYNSPLHF.

This rearrangement joins TRBV10-3 to TRBJ2-1; 9 bases are shared with TRBD1. Germline trimming cut 5 bases from V and 7 bases from J; bases unmatched to any gene: 6. This CDR3 is built from 14 residues. Germline values: CDR1 ENHRY, CDR2 SYGVKD. CDR3 residues: CAISHRDRENEQFF. CDR3 sequence (DNA): TGTGCCATCAGTCACCGGGACAGGGAAAATGAGCAGTTCTTC.

This clone was seen just once. The chain has TRBV29-1 and TRBJ2-3, with 8 bases that match TRBD1. CDR1 is SQVTM and CDR2 is ANQGSEA in the germline V gene. The CDR3 covers 13 residues. The V gene end was trimmed by 6 bases and the J gene end by 4 bases; junction bases not matched to a gene: 6. DNA of the CDR3: TGCAGCGTCGTCGACAGGGGCCCAGATACGCAGTATTTT. It yields the protein CSVVDRGPDTQYF.

The rearrangement uses TRBV5-1 and TRBJ2-5; D remains unclear. The CDR3 covers 13 residues. CDR1 is SGHRS, CDR2 YFSETQ, per germline. V lost 6 bases and J lost 2, with 11 bases in between. The CDR3 DNA follows: TGCGCCAGCAACCGGACCCCTCAAGAGACCCAGTACTTC. Its protein product is CASNRTPQETQYF.